This T cell receptor beta chain was documented in a study of technical replicates of blood from a few donors. In this sample, this clone turned up once. CDR3 length: 14 residues. Trimming shortened V by 4 bases and J by 0 bases, and 7 bases separated the two germline ends. The germline gives CDR1 LNHDA, CDR2 SQIVND (reference sequence). This table comes from immunoSEQ multiplex PCR, and its TCRdb copy is limited to in-frame clones, with some not included. This sample carries about 73,000 clones, 93% of them seen once, and the ten largest clones take 0.2% to 0.3%. The source of this sequence is a human donor in good health. V is TRBV19 and J is TRBJ1-3; no clear D gene. Sequencing used T cells isolated from PBMCs. CDR3 DNA: TGTGCCAGTAGTACAGGCGACTCTGGAAACACCATATATTTT. Translated: CASSTGDSGNTIYF.